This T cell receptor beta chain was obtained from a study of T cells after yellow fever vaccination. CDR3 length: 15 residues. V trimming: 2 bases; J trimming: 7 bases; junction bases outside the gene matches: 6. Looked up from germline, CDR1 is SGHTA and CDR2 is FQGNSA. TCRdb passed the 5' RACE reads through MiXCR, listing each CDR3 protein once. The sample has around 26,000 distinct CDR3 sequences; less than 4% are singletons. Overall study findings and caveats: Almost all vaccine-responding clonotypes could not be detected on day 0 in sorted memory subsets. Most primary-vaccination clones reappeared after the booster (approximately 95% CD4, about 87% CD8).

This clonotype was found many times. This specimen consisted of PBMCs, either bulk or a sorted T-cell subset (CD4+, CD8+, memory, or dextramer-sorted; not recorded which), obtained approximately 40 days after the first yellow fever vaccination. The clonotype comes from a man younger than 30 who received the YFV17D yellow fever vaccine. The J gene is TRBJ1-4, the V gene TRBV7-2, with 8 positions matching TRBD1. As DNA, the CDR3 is TGTGCCAGCAGCTTACGGCAGGGGGCATCTGAAAAACTGTTTTTT. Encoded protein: CASSLRQGASEKLFF.